These T cell receptor beta chains were read from a single sample in a study of T cells in localized non-small cell lung cancer. Method: immunoSEQ multiplex PCR; TCRdb's copy keeps in-frame clones and lacks some. The sample contains tens of thousands of clones, less than 90% of which appear only once. The starting material was peripheral blood, obtained before any cancer treatment. The receptors come from a male donor at least 60 years old with stage I squamous cell lung carcinoma. The CDR3 runs from the conserved cysteine through the conserved F or W. A D gene is named only where the DNA matches it firmly. Clone size, where shown, is once, few, many, or a class for clones that have expanded.

TRBJ1-1 | 13 | NA | TRBV9 | NA | CASTPLGETEAFF | TGTGCCAGCACCCCCCTGGGGGAAACTGAAGCTTTCTTT
TRBJ2-3 | 11 | NA | TRBV18 | once | CASSPADTQYF | TGTGCCAGCTCACCAGCCGATACGCAGTATTTT
TRBJ2-3 | 14 | NA | TRBV9 | NA | CASSERDSTDTQYF | TGTGCCAGCAGCGAACGGGACAGCACAGATACGCAGTATTTT
TRBJ2-3 | 14 | TRBD2 | TRBV29-1 | NA | CSVQIAGARQMQYF | TGCAGCGTTCAAATAGCGGGGGCCCGGCAGATGCAGTATTTT
TRBJ1-3 | 16 | NA | TRBV7-2 | NA | CASSLKPGTSGNTIYF | TGTGCCAGCAGCTTAAAACCAGGGACCTCTGGAAACACCATATATTTT
TRBJ2-7 | 14 | NA | TRBV7-4 | NA | CKASPRVVPYEQYF | TGTAAGGCTAGCCCCCGTGTAGTCCCCTACGAGCAGTACTTC
TRBJ1-6 | 14 | NA | TRBV4-1 | few | CASSQDLPGSPLHF | TGCGCCAGCAGCCAAGATCTCCCAGGGTCACCCCTCCACTTT
TRBJ2-1 | 15 | TRBD2 | TRBV7-2 | NA | CASRSSGSSYNEQFF | TGTGCCAGCAGATCTAGCGGGAGCTCCTACAATGAGCAGTTCTTC
TRBJ2-7 | 14 | NA | TRBV5-6 | once | CASSLRGKGYEQYF | TGTGCCAGCAGCTTGCGGGGTAAAGGCTACGAGCAGTACTTC
TRBJ1-3 | 18 | NA | TRBV7-2 | NA | CASSSIPGGLHSGNTIYF | TGTGCCAGCAGCTCAATCCCAGGAGGCCTTCACTCTGGAAACACCATATATTTT
TRBJ1-2 | 13 | NA | TRBV7-2 | NA | CASSLGVNYGYTF | TGTGCCAGCAGCTTAGGAGTCAACTATGGCTACACCTTC
TRBJ2-3 | 14 | NA | TRBV7-2 | NA | CASSLGLSTDTQYF | TGTGCCAGCAGCTTGGGACTTAGCACAGATACGCAGTATTTT
TRBJ2-4 | 13 | NA | TRBV7-3 | NA | CASSLYRKNIQYF | TGTGCCAGCAGCTTGTATAGAAAAAACATTCAGTACTTC
TRBJ1-2 | 13 | TRBD1 | TRBV11-2 | NA | CASSPDRDYGYTF | TGTGCCAGCAGCCCCGACAGGGACTATGGCTACACCTTC
TRBJ2-7 | 14 | TRBD1 | TRBV19 | NA | CASSKGQGAYEQYF | TGTGCCAGTAGTAAGGGACAGGGGGCCTACGAGCAGTACTTC
TRBJ2-7 | 12 | NA | TRBV19 | NA | CASSMTGSEQYF | TGTGCCAGTAGTATGACCGGAAGCGAGCAGTACTTC
TRBJ2-1 | 11 | NA | TRBV7-8 | once | CASSFGGEQFF | TGTGCCAGCAGCTTTGGGGGTGAGCAGTTCTTC
TRBJ1-2 | 14 | NA | TRBV7-2 | NA | CASSSLAARYGYTF | TGTGCCAGCAGCTCCCTGGCAGCCCGCTATGGCTACACCTTC
TRBJ1-2 | 13 | NA | TRBV7-2 | NA | CASSSDGTVGYTF | TGTGCCAGCAGTAGTGACGGGACGGTAGGCTACACCTTC
TRBJ1-5 | 14 | NA | TRBV5-4 | NA | CASSFYQGNQPQHF | TGTGCCAGCAGCTTTTATCAGGGAAATCAGCCCCAGCATTTT
TRBJ2-3 | 14 | NA | TRBV6-5 | NA | CASQQGRGTDTQYF | TGTGCCAGTCAACAGGGCCGGGGGACAGATACGCAGTATTTT
TRBJ1-1 | 13 | NA | TRBV11-3 | NA | CASSLGEGLEAFF | TGTGCCAGCAGCTTAGGCGAGGGATTGGAAGCTTTCTTT
TRBJ2-5 | 13 | NA | TRBV5-1 | once | CASSLVLEETQYF | TGCGCCAGCAGCTTGGTACTAGAAGAGACCCAGTACTTC
TRBJ1-5 | 14 | NA | TRBV6-1 | NA | CASSDTGSNQPQHF | TGTGCCAGCAGTGACACAGGTAGCAATCAGCCCCAGCATTTT
TRBJ2-2 | 15 | NA | TRBV5-5 | NA | CASSLNSWADGELFF | TGTGCCAGCAGCTTAAACTCTTGGGCAGACGGGGAGCTGTTTTTT
TRBJ1-4 | 16 | NA | TRBV19 | few | CASIFPEVERREKLFF | TGTGCCAGTATATTCCCTGAAGTCGAACGGCGTGAAAAACTGTTTTTT
TRBJ1-1 | 15 | NA | TRBV30 | NA | CAWSVGLYANTEAFF | TGTGCCTGGAGTGTAGGACTATATGCGAACACTGAAGCTTTCTTT
TRBJ2-7 | 15 | NA | TRBV4-3 | NA | CASSQIGPYGYEQYF | TGCGCCAGCAGCCAAATTGGCCCGTATGGCTACGAGCAGTACTTC
TRBJ1-4 | 15 | TRBD1 | TRBV7-2 | NA | CASSLGTGKNEKLFF | TGTGCCAGCAGCCTAGGGACAGGGAAAAATGAAAAACTGTTTTTT
TRBJ2-7 | 14 | TRBD2 | TRBV7-6 | NA | CASSQTSGRYEQYF | TGTGCCAGCAGTCAGACTAGCGGGAGGTACGAGCAGTACTTC
TRBJ2-1 | 15 | NA | TRBV19 | NA | CASSILGGSYNEQFF | TGTGCCAGTAGTATCTTGGGGGGCTCCTACAATGAGCAGTTCTTC
TRBJ2-3 | 14 | TRBD2 | TRBV6-1 | once | CASRASGGTDTQYF | TGTGCCAGCAGAGCTAGCGGAGGCACAGATACGCAGTATTTT
TRBJ2-7 | 15 | NA | TRBV9 | NA | CASSLRPDGSYEQYF | TGTGCCAGCAGCTTGCGGCCCGATGGGTCCTACGAGCAGTACTTC
TRBJ1-2 | 16 | NA | TRBV30 | NA | CAWSALDRLPNYGYTF | TGTGCCTGGAGTGCCCTGGACAGACTACCTAACTATGGCTACACCTTC
TRBJ2-4 | 16 | NA | TRBV5-8 | NA | CASSSEGGGAKNIQYF | TGTGCCAGCAGCTCCGAAGGGGGTGGAGCCAAAAACATTCAGTACTTC
TRBJ2-7 | 17 | TRBD1 | TRBV7-2 | NA | CASSTRRGDRGGYEQYF | TGTGCCAGCAGCACCCGGCGGGGGGACAGGGGCGGGTACGAGCAGTACTTC
TRBJ2-1 | 16 | TRBD2 | TRBV11-2 | NA | CASSLRGAGEFNEQFF | TGTGCCAGCAGCTTGCGGGGAGCGGGAGAATTCAATGAGCAGTTCTTC
TRBJ1-2 | 15 | TRBD1 | TRBV2 | NA | CASAMGQGAEYGYTF | TGTGCCAGCGCCATGGGACAGGGGGCGGAATATGGCTACACCTTC
TRBJ2-1 | 16 | NA | TRBV15 | NA | CATSRDLMGGLNEQFF | TGTGCCACCAGCAGAGATCTCATGGGGGGCCTAAATGAGCAGTTCTTC
TRBJ1-5 | 11 | NA | TRBV2 | NA | CASSQDQPQHF | TGTGCCAGCAGTCAAGATCAGCCCCAGCATTTT
TRBJ1-2 | 14 | TRBD1 | TRBV7-2 | NA | CASSPGTGEGGYTF | TGTGCCAGCAGCCCGGGGACAGGGGAAGGTGGCTACACCTTC
TRBJ2-7 | 14 | NA | TRBV18 | NA | CASSPGDRSYEQYF | TGTGCCAGCTCACCAGGCGACAGATCCTACGAGCAGTACTTC
TRBJ2-1 | 16 | TRBD2 | TRBV4-1 | NA | CASSPSGAGGAYEQFF | TGCGCCAGCAGCCCAAGTGGAGCCGGGGGGGCCTATGAGCAGTTCTTC
TRBJ2-3 | 15 | NA | TRBV2 | NA | CASSEARQATDTQYF | TGTGCCAGCAGTGAAGCGCGACAAGCTACAGATACGCAGTATTTT
TRBJ1-6 | 15 | TRBD1 | TRBV5-4 | few | CASSSGTGKSSPLHF | TGTGCCAGCAGCTCGGGGACAGGGAAGAGTTCACCCCTCCACTTT
TRBJ1-5 | 18 | NA | TRBV4-1 | NA | CASSRKRREGGVIQPQHF | TGCGCCAGCAGCCGAAAAAGGAGGGAGGGGGGGGTAATACAGCCCCAGCATTTT
TRBJ2-1 | 16 | NA | TRBV4-3 | few | CASSQDPVLRYNEQFF | TGCGCCAGCAGCCAAGATCCGGTTCTCCGTTACAATGAGCAGTTCTTC
TRBJ1-2 | 12 | NA | TRBV5-4 | NA | CASSLVGLGYTF | TGTGCCAGCAGCTTGGTTGGTTTGGGCTACACCTTC